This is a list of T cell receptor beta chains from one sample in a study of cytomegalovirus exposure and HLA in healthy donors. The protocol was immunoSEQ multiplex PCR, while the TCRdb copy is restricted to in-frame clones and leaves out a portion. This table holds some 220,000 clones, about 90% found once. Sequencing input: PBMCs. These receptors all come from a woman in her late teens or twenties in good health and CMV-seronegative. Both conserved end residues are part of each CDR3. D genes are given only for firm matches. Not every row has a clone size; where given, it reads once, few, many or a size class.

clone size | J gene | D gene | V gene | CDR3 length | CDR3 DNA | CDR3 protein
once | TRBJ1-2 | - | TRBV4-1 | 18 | TGCGCCAGCAGCCAGACCTCAGTCGAGGAGGAACCCCAGTTTGGCTACACCTTC | CASSQTSVEEEPQFGYTF
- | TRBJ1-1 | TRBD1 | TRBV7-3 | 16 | TGTGCCAGCAGCACAAGGCGGGGACAGGTAAACACTGAAGCTTTCTTT | CASSTRRGQVNTEAFF
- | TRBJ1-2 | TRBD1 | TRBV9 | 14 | TGTGCCAGCAGCGAGACAGGGGCGTGGTATGGCTACACCTTC | CASSETGAWYGYTF
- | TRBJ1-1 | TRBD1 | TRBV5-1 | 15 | TGCGCCAGCAGCCCTAGACAGGGGCTGAACACTGAAGCTTTCTTT | CASSPRQGLNTEAFF
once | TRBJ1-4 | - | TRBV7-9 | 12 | TGTGCCAGCAGCTTAGGACTGGAAAAACTGTTTTTT | CASSLGLEKLFF
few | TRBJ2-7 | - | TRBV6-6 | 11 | TGTGCCAGCCGGTTAGCCTACGAGCAGTACTTC | CASRLAYEQYF
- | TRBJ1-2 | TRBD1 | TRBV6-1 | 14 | TGTGCCAGCAGTAAGGGGGACAGGGGGCCCGGCTACACCTTC | CASSKGDRGPGYTF
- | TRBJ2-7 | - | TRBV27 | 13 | TGTGCCAGCAGTTTGGGCAGAAGCTACGAGCAGTACTTC | CASSLGRSYEQYF
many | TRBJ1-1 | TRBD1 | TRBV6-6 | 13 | TGTGCCATCGGACAGGGGGAGAACACTGAAGCTTTCTTT | CAIGQGENTEAFF
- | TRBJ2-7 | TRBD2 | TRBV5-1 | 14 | TGCGCCAGCAGACTCGGGACTAGCGTCGGCGAGCAGTACTTC | CASRLGTSVGEQYF
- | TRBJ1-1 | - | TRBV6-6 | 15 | TGTGCCAGCACGGACAGAGCTGCACAGAACACTGAAGCTTTCTTT | CASTDRAAQNTEAFF
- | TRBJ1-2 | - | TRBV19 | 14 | TGTGCCAGTAGTATAGACCGGGGATGGTATGGCTACACCTTC | CASSIDRGWYGYTF
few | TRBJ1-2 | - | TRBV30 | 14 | TGTGCCTGGAGTCCACGGACAGCCTTGTATGGCTACACCTTC | CAWSPRTALYGYTF
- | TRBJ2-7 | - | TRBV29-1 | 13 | TGCAGCGTTATTAAGCGGCACCCCTACGAGCAGTACTTC | CSVIKRHPYEQYF
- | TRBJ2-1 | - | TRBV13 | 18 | TGTGCCAGCCGCCCTAAGTGGAGTAGAGGAAGCTCCTACAATGAGCAGTTCTTC | CASRPKWSRGSSYNEQFF
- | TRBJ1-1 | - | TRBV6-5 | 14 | TGTGCCAGCAGTTACTCTTGGGGCGGCACTGAAGCTTTCTTT | CASSYSWGGTEAFF
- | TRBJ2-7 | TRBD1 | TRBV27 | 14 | TGTGCCAGCAGTTTATCTCAGGGGGCCTACGAGCAGTACTTC | CASSLSQGAYEQYF
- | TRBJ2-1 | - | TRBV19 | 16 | TGTGCCAGTAGTATCCGGCCTAGCGCCCTCCAGAATGAGCAGTTCTTC | CASSIRPSALQNEQFF
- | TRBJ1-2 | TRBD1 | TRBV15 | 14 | TGTGCCACCAGCAGGGCTGGGACAGGGGTGCGGTACACCTTC | CATSRAGTGVRYTF
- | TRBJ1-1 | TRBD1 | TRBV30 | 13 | TGTGCCCGGGACAGGGGTAAGGACACTGAAGCTTTCTTT | CARDRGKDTEAFF
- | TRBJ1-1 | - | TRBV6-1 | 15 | TGTGCCAGCAGTGAATTGAGTGTCGGAGGGCTTGCGGCTTTCTTT | CASSELSVGGLAAFF
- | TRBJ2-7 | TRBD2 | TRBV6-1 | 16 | TGTGCCAGCAGTGCCCAAGGACTAGCGGGACCCTACGAGCAGTACTTC | CASSAQGLAGPYEQYF
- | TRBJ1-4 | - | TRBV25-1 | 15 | TGTGCCAGCAGTGTATCAGAGGGTACTAATGAAAAACTGTTTTTT | CASSVSEGTNEKLFF
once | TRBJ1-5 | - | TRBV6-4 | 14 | TGTGCCAGCAGTGCGGAGACGGGGGATCAGCCCCAGCATTTT | CASSAETGDQPQHF
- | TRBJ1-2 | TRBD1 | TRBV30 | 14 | TGTGCCTGGAGTCGGGACAGGGAATATAGGGGCTACACCTTC | CAWSRDREYRGYTF
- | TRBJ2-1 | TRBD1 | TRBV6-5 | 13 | TGTGCCAGCAGGGGACAGGGGGTCGATGAGCAGTTCTTC | CASRGQGVDEQFF
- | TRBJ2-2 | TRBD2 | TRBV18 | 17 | TGTGCCAGCTCACCCCTAGCGGGAGTGGAGAACACCGGGGAGCTGTTTTTT | CASSPLAGVENTGELFF
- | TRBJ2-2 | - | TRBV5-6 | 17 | TGTGCCAGCAGCTTGAGCACGGGGATTGGTTATAGCGGGGAGCTGTTTTTT | CASSLSTGIGYSGELFF
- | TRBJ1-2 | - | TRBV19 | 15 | TGTGCCAGTAGACCTACAGGGTCACCTAACTATGGCTACACCTTC | CASRPTGSPNYGYTF
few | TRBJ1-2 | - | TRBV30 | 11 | TGTGCCTGGAATCGCGGATATGGCTACACCTTC | CAWNRGYGYTF
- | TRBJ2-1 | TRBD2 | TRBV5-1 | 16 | TGCGCCAGCAGCTCCGAAACCGGACTAGCGGACAATGAGCAGTTCTTC | CASSSETGLADNEQFF
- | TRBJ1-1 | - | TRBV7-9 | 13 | TGTGCCAGCAGCTTAGGGACAGTCGCTGAAGCTTTCTTT | CASSLGTVAEAFF
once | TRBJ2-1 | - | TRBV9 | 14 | TGTGCCAGCAGCGTAGGGAGGAGGGGCAATGAGCAGTTCTTC | CASSVGRRGNEQFF
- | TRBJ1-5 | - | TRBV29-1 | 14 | TGCAGCGCAATTCAGGGGTCGGGCAATCAGCCCCAGCATTTT | CSAIQGSGNQPQHF
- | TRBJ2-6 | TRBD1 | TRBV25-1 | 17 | TGTGCCAGCAGGGCAGAGGACAGGAGCTCTGGGGCCAACGTCCTGACTTTC | CASRAEDRSSGANVLTF
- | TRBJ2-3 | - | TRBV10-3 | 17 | TGTGCCATCAGTGGCCTCGGGAGGGGGCGACCCACAGATACGCAGTATTTT | CAISGLGRGRPTDTQYF
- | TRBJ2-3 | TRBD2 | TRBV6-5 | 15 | TGTGCCAGCAGAAGAGCGGGAGTTAGCACAGATACGCAGTATTTT | CASRRAGVSTDTQYF
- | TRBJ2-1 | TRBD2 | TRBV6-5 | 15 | TGTGCCAGCAGTTACTTAGCGGGAGGATTCGATGAGCAGTTCTTC | CASSYLAGGFDEQFF
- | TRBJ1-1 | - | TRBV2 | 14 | TGTGCCAGCAGTGAAGCGCTGGGGGGGCAGGATGCTTTCTTT | CASSEALGGQDAFF
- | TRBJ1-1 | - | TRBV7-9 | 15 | TGTGCCAGCAGCCCAACATGGTTGGGGGCCTCTGAAGCTTTCTTT | CASSPTWLGASEAFF
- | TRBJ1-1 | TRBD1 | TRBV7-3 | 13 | TGTGCCACAGCAGGACAGGGATACACTGAAGCTTTCTTT | CATAGQGYTEAFF
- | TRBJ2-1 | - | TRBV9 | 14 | TGTGCCAGCAGCGCCACTCTTGGTGCGGGGCAGCAGTTCTTC | CASSATLGAGQQFF
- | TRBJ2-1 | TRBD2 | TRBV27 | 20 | TGTGCCAGCAGTTTAGAAGGACTAGCGGGAAGGTTTGTGTCCTACAATGAGCAGTTCTTC | CASSLEGLAGRFVSYNEQFF
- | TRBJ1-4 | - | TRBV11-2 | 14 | TGTGCCAGCAGCTCCCCGGGATCGGGTGAAAAACTGTTTTTT | CASSSPGSGEKLFF
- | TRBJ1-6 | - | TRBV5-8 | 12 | TGTGCCAGCAGCTTAGGGGGTTCACCCCTCCACTTT | CASSLGGSPLHF
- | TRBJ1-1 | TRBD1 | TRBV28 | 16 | TGTGCCAGCAGTGTTATACCGACAGGGGGCGGTTCGGGAGCTTTCTTT | CASSVIPTGGGSGAFF
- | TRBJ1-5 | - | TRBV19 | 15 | TGTGCCAGTAGTATACTATCGAACAAGCGACAGCCCCAGCATTTT | CASSILSNKRQPQHF
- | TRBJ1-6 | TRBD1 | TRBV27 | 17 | TGTGCCAGCAGTGATTTACCGGGACAGGGGCCTAATTCACCCCTCCACTTT | CASSDLPGQGPNSPLHF
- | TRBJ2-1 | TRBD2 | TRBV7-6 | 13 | TGTGCCAGCAGCCCTAGCGGGGAGGGTGAGCAGTTCTTC | CASSPSGEGEQFF
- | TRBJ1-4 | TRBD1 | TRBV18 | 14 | TGTGCCAGCTCACCACCGACAGGGGATGAAAAACTGTTTTTT | CASSPPTGDEKLFF
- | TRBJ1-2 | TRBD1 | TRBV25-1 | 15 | TGTGCCAGCAGTGCGCAGGGGGCGGGAATCTATGGCTACACCTTC | CASSAQGAGIYGYTF
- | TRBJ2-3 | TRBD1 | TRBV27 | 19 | TGTGCCAGCAGTTCCTACGGGACAGGGAGTCGAGATTCGGTAGATACGCAGTATTTT | CASSSYGTGSRDSVDTQYF
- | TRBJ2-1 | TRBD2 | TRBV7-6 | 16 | TGTGCCAGCAGCTTATCCGCGGGAGCCCCCACGAATGAGCAGTTCTTC | CASSLSAGAPTNEQFF
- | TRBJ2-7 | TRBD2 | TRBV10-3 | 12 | TGTGCCATCAGTCTAGCGGGCTACGAGCAGTACTTC | CAISLAGYEQYF
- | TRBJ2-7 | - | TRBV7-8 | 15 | TGTGCCAGCAGCCCAGACGTGGGGGCCACCTACGAGCAGTACTTC | CASSPDVGATYEQYF
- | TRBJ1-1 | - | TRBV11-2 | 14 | TGTGCCAGCAGCTTAAGACGGTTGGGCGCTGAAGCTTTCTTT | CASSLRRLGAEAFF
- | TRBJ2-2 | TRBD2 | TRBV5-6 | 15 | TGTGCCAGCAGCTTTACTAGCGGAGGAACCGGGGAGCTGTTTTTT | CASSFTSGGTGELFF
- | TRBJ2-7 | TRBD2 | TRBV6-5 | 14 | TGTGCCAGCAGTCGACTAGCGGGAGTCTACGAGCAGTACTTC | CASSRLAGVYEQYF
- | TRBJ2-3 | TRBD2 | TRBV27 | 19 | TGTGCCAGGAAGGACCTTAGCGGGAGCGGTCGGTTTAGCACAGATACGCAGTATTTT | CARKDLSGSGRFSTDTQYF